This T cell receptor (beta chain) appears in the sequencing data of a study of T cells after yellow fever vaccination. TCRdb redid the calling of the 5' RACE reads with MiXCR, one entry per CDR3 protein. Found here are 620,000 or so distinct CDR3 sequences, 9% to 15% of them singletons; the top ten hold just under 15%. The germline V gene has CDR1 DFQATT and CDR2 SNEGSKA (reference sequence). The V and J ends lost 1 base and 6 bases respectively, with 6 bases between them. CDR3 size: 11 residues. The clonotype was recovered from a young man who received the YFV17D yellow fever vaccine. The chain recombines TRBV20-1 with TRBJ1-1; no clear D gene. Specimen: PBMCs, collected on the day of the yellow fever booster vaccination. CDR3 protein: CSARVTAEAFF. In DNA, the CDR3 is TGCAGTGCTAGAGTCACCGCTGAAGCTTTCTTT.